Given below is one TCR beta chain in context. What it recognizes is unknown. The sample is drawn from a study of cytomegalovirus exposure and HLA in healthy donors. The PCR employed 60 Vbeta primers together with 13 Jbeta primers. Measured with immunoSEQ multiplex PCR; TCRdb has only the in-frame clones, and not every one. The data contain 100,000 to 150,000 clones, 83% of them singletons. Trimming took 6 bases from V and 3 from J; bases not matched to a gene: 13. The length of the CDR3 is 16 residues. Per germline, CDR1 MNHNY and CDR2 SVGAGI (reference sequence). The study's findings and limits: Many donors carried some public TCRs, although rarity characterized most TCR sequences. Specificity for CMV antigens was confirmed in vitro for three of the CMV-associated chains.

Sequencing was performed on PBMCs. This clonotype originated in a woman aged 40 to 50 in good health and CMV-seropositive. The chain combines TRBV6-6 with TRBJ1-1; 7 bases map to TRBD1. This chain's CDR3 is CASRTSTGTKDTEAFF. In DNA form, the CDR3 reads TGTGCCAGCAGGACCTCGACAGGGACGAAGGACACTGAAGCTTTCTTT.